This T cell receptor (beta chain) stems from a study of T-cell reconstitution after alpha-beta-depleted transplantation in children. Regarding the study as a whole: Roughly two months post-transplant, alpha-beta T cells reportedly originated from several hundred graft clones that had expanded. When one year had passed after transplant, most T-cell counts and diversity came from newly produced T cells. TCRbeta diversity was high at day 60 in some patients (a result of surviving recipient T cells and thymic progenitors).

The CDR3 length is 13 residues. Germline values: CDR1 SGDLS, CDR2 YYNGEE. Trimming left V 0 bases short and J 5 bases short, with 8 bases between. A note on this clonotype: Its antigen is undetermined.

Unique molecular identifiers were used to barcode this TCRbeta library. MiXCR, applied by TCRdb to the PCR reads, yields one record per CDR3 protein. The profile shows about 200,000 distinct CDR3 sequences, around 8.4% of them singletons. The specimen was PBMCs, mostly from graft donor cells, collected 360 days after TCRalphabeta/CD19-depleted stem cell transplant. The sequence was obtained from a male patient between 2 and 15 years old who had a stem cell transplant for acute myeloid leukemia, so the T cells may come from the graft donor. The chain joins TRBV9 to TRBJ1-1; D not resolved. Here the CDR3 reads CASSVAPGTEAFF. In DNA, the CDR3 is TGTGCCAGCAGCGTAGCTCCGGGGACTGAAGCTTTCTTT.